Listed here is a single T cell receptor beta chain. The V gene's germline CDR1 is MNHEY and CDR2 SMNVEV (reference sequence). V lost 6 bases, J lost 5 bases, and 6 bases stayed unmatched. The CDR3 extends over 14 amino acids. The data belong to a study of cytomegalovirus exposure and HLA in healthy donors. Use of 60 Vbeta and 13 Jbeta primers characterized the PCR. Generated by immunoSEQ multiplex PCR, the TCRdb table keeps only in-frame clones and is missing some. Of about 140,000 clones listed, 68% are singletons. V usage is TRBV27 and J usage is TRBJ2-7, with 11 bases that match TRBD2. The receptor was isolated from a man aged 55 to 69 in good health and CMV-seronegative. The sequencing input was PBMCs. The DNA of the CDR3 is TGTGCCAGCAGGCTAGCGGGAGGAGGCCACGAGCAGTACTTC. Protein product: CASRLAGGGHEQYF.